These 2 T cell receptor beta chains were all obtained from the same sample, sequenced in a study of blood T cell repertoires in COVID-19. Sequencing was performed with immunoSEQ multiplex PCR; in TCRdb, only in-frame clones are kept and a portion is missing. The table lists 120,000 to 150,000 clones, 88% of them singletons. Sequencing was done on a sample of peripheral blood. These receptors were obtained from a human donor in a cohort sampled during active COVID-19.

This clone appeared once. The V and J genes are TRBV14 and TRBJ2-5, with D possibly being TRBD2 (5 bases). The CDR3 consists of 16 residues. V shed 3 bases and J shed 5 bases, with 19 bases lying between them. From germline, CDR1 is SGHDN and CDR2 FVKESK. CDR3 protein: CASSHATGMDRETQYF. The CDR3 DNA is TGTGCCAGCAGCCACGCCACGGGGATGGATCGCGAGACCCAGTACTTC.

This chain joins TRBV6-4 and TRBJ1-5; D perhaps matches TRBD1 (5 bases). CDR1 is MRHNA and CDR2 is SNTAGT in the germline V gene. Trimming pared 7 bases from V and 5 bases from J, leaving 15 bases between. This CDR3 comprises 14 residues. CDR3: CASMVLWGDQPQHF. The DNA of the CDR3 is TGTGCCAGCATGGTGCTATGGGGGGATCAGCCCCAGCATTTT.